Listed here is a single T cell receptor (beta chain). The record originates from a study of PD-1 blockade in classical Hodgkin lymphoma. The time point is: cycle 4 day 1 (C4D1), after more than five weeks of nivolumab. Relapse was seen in all patients after autologous stem cell transplantation, and brentuximab vedotin exposure was variable. The ends were cut back, 4 bases at V and 5 bases at J, with 18 bases in the middle. The CDR3 is made up of 16 amino acids. Germline-derived CDR1 and CDR2 are SGHVS and FQNEAQ. Here immunoSEQ multiplex PCR was the method, and the copy in TCRdb shows in-frame clones only, minus some. Here the sample spans about 24,000 clones, around 84% being singletons.

This clonotype originated in a human donor with classical Hodgkin lymphoma. The sample here was peripheral blood mononuclear cells (PBMCs), taken before the fourth cycle of nivolumab. The V and J genes are TRBV7-8 and TRBJ2-1; no definite D call. CDR3 sequence (DNA): TGTGCCAGCAGCTCCCCTGTGGTCGACCCTAACAATGAGCAGTTCTTC. Translation: CASSSPVVDPNNEQFF.